The clone carrying this TCR beta chain has a handful of counts. The time point here: newly diagnosed GD, antithyroid drugs for less than 3 months. Preparation of the TCR library used RNA extracted from PBMCs. The sample originates from a study of regulatory T cells in long-lasting Graves disease. This CDR3 is built from 15 residues. Trimming took 2 bases from V and 4 from J, leaving 14 bases between them. From germline, CDR1 is KGHSH and CDR2 LQKENI. Both iRepertoire HTBI primers and Arm-PCR of CDR3 regions were used to build the TCR beta libraries. Each CDR3 protein is one row after TCRdb ran MiXCR on the multiplex PCR reads. The data show roughly 530,000 distinct CDR3 sequences, 15% to 20% seen once. This sample also appeared in a second study, on T cells in Graves' hyperthyroidism and ophthalmopathy.

This sequence was found in a middle-aged woman with Graves disease. V gene TRBV18 combines with J gene TRBJ1-2, with a tentative D call TRBD1 (5 bases). This specimen was peripheral blood mononuclear cells (PBMCs), taken at new diagnosis, from a patient treated with antithyroid drugs. The CDR3 coding sequence is TGTGCCAGCTCACCAGAACAGGATCCCGTCTATGGCTACACCTTC. Its translation is CASSPEQDPVYGYTF.